Below, 17 T cell receptor beta chains from the same sample are listed, as sequenced in a study of CD8+ T cells in alopecia areata. cDNA serving as the sequencing template came from extracted, reverse transcribed RNA. Using immunoSEQ multiplex PCR, the repertoire was profiled, and TCRdb retains in-frame clones only, with some absent. There are about 270,000 clones in the sample, none observed a single time. Sorting used CD4, CD8alpha, NKG2D, NKG2ACE and other markers on pooled cutaneous lymph node cells. Sequenced material: CD4+ T cells sorted from a lymph node. The origin of the receptors is a C3H/HeJ mouse with alopecia areata. The mouse strain carries the MHC haplotype H2-k.

This clone was observed a handful of times. Germline and genes here are mouse. CDR3 region: CASGDRDRGPPHINTGQLYF. The DNA read from the CDR3 is TGTGCCAGCGGTGACCGGGACAGGGGGCCTCCCCACATAAACACCGGG. The rearrangement joins TRBV13-2 to TRBJ2-2; 12 nucleotides agree with TRBD1. The read halts 4 residues ahead of the CDR3 end, with the missing end drawn from the germline J gene. The germline V gene has CDR1 NNHNN and CDR2 SYGAGS (reference sequence). Unmatched junction bases numbered 12, after V lost 2 bases and J lost 1 base. The CDR3 runs to 20 residues.

This clone has a handful of counts. Gene names and germline refer to mouse. The CDR3 region is CASSDWGANTGQLYF. The CDR3 bases that were read are TGTGCTAGCAGTGACTGGGGTGCAAACACCGGG. V usage is TRBV21 and J usage is TRBJ2-2; TRBD2 matches at 8 bases. The read comes to an end 4 residues before the CDR3 does, leaving the germline J gene to fill in the end. TRBV21 is annotated as an ORF whose role is uncertain. The CDR3 has 15 amino acids. Trimming cost V 5 bases and J 0 bases; bases outside gene matches: 2.

This clone has a handful of counts. The gene names given are mouse names. The CDR3 end falls 4 residues outside the read, so it is completed with the germline J gene. The same CDR3 is also encoded by other DNA sequences in this sample. V gene TRBV31 combines with J gene TRBJ1-2; no definite D call. Germline-derived CDR1 and CDR2 are GKSSPN and SITVG. V lost 3 bases and J 0 bases, leaving 8 bases between the germline ends. This CDR3 spans 13 amino acids. CDR3 DNA, as far as it was read: TGTGCCTGGAGCCTAAATGCAAACTCC. Translating gives CAWSLNANS. The whole CDR3 reads CAWSLNANSDYTF.

Only a few counts were recorded for this clone. Gene names denote mouse genes. The missing CDR3 end, 4 residues past where the read stops, is filled in from the germline J gene. The gene calls are TRBV1 and TRBJ2-3; 9 bases align to TRBD1. The CDR3 spans 16 residues. After removal of 3 bases from V and 0 bases from J, the junction contained 4 bases not matched to a gene. Germline V gene lookup returns CDR1 NSQYPW and CDR2 LRSPGD (reference sequence). The DNA read from the CDR3 is TGCACCTGCAGTGCCGGGACAGGGTTTAGTGCAGAA. Its protein product is CTCSAGTGFSAE. The complete CDR3 reads CTCSAGTGFSAETLYF.

About this clone itself: Mouse gene names apply. The sample holds other DNA sequences that translate to the same CDR3. Partial CDR3 DNA: TGTGCCAGCAGCCCGTCTAACCAAGAC. Residues: CASSPSNQD. The CDR3 in full is CASSPSNQDTQYF. The chain is built from TRBV5 and TRBJ2-5; D uncertain. The CDR3 is cut off 4 residues early in the read; its end comes from the germline J gene. CDR1 and CDR2 (germline): LGHNA, YNLKQL (reference sequence). V lost 4 bases to trimming and J lost 0 bases, with 5 bases between them. The CDR3 totals 13 residues.

Regarding this clone: These gene names are mouse names. The read terminates 4 residues ahead of where the CDR3 ends, so the germline J gene completes it. The chain joins TRBV13-1 to TRBJ1-2, with D possibly TRBD1 on 5 matching bases. The CDR3 totals 13 residues. CDR1 and CDR2 from the germline V gene are NSHNY and SYGAGN. The sequenced CDR3 bases are TGTGCCAGCAGCAGGGACTGGGGGAGC. This gives the protein CASSRDWGS. The whole CDR3 is CASSRDWGSDYTF.

For this clone: Any gene name here is a mouse gene name. The read stops 4 residues short of the end of the CDR3; the missing end is completed from the germline J gene. This chain connects TRBV13-1 to TRBJ2-7, with a weak D call TRBD1 (6 bases). Germline V gene sequence: CDR1 NSHNY, CDR2 SYGAGN. The germline V and J ends were trimmed by 2 bases and 3 bases, with 12 bases remaining between them. The CDR3 has 14 amino acids. Incomplete CDR3 DNA: TGTGCCAGCAGTGAACCGGGACAAATCTAT. This gives the protein CASSEPGQIY. The whole CDR3 sequence is CASSEPGQIYEQYF.

This clone was picked up a small number of times. Genes here carry mouse names. The CDR3 end lies 4 residues beyond the end of the read and is filled in from the germline J gene. The rearrangement links TRBV2 to TRBJ1-2; D is undetermined. CDR1 LGHNA and CDR2 YSYQKL come from the germline V gene. V lost 4 bases to trimming and J lost 0 bases, with 12 bases between them. The CDR3 is 15 residues long. The CDR3 sequence: CASSPPRQTNSDYTF. The part of the CDR3 DNA that was read is TGTGCCAGCAGCCCCCCGAGACAAACAAACTCC.

To note about this clone: Genes here carry mouse names. The CDR3 end lies 3 residues beyond the end of the read and is filled in from the germline J gene. V gene TRBV3 combines with J gene TRBJ1-6; D remains unclear. TRBJ1-6 carries the ORF label, with uncertain function. The germline gives CDR1 SNHLY, CDR2 FYNGKV (reference sequence). V lost 4 bases to trimming and J lost 0 bases, with 10 bases between them. This CDR3 has 16 amino acids. Incomplete CDR3 DNA: TGTGCCAGCAGCTACCCACAGAATTCCTATAATTCGCCC. Encoded protein: CASSYPQNSYNSP. The whole CDR3 is CASSYPQNSYNSPLYF.

Notes on this clone: The genes are named according to mouse. With the read ending 4 residues before the CDR3 end, the germline J gene is used to fill in that end. This specimen includes other DNA sequences encoding the same CDR3. This chain uses TRBV1 with TRBJ1-1, with 11 bases matching TRBD1. CDR3 size: 15 residues. J gave up 2 bases and V 1 base, and 0 bases lay outside the gene matches. The V gene's germline CDR1 is NSQYPW and CDR2 LRSPGD (reference sequence). CDR3 sequence reads: CTCSAGTGGNTEVFF. CDR3 DNA, as far as it was read: TGCACCTGCAGTGCAGGGACAGGGGGCAACACA.

A word on this clone: Gene labels here are mouse ones. The DNA ends 4 residues before the CDR3 does, and the rest of the CDR3 is filled in from the germline J gene. V usage is TRBV13-2 and J usage is TRBJ2-5, with TRBD2 identical over 8 bases. The CDR3 is made up of 14 amino acids. Germline CDR1 is NNHNN and CDR2 is SYGAGS (reference sequence). CDR3 residues: CASGGGGAPDTQYF. Incomplete CDR3 DNA: TGTGCCAGCGGTGGAGGGGGGGCGCCGGAC.

This clone has only a few counts. The listed genes are named as in mouse. The read finishes 4 residues shy of the CDR3 end, and the germline J gene is used to complete it. The gene calls are TRBV5 and TRBJ2-1; TRBD2 agrees at 11 bases. Germline values: CDR1 LGHNA, CDR2 YNLKQL (reference sequence). This CDR3 has 15 amino acids. Trimming cost V 3 bases and J 5 bases; bases outside gene matches: 3. The sequenced part of the CDR3 DNA is TGTGCCAGCAGCCACGGACTGGGGGGAGATGCT. Residues: CASSHGLGGDA. The whole CDR3 sequence reads CASSHGLGGDAEQFF.

This clone was seen a few times. The listed genes are named as in mouse. The read terminates 4 residues before the CDR3 end, so the remaining end is supplied by the germline J gene. V is TRBV5 and J is TRBJ2-3; perhaps TRBD1 as D (5 bases). Trimming stripped 0 bases from V and 0 bases from J, with 13 bases between. The CDR3 sequence is 17 residues long. CDR1 and CDR2 from the germline V gene are LGHNA and YNLKQL (reference sequence). The CDR3 DNA, read in part, is TGTGCCAGCAGCCAAGATAAGAGGACATCTAGTGCAGAA. Translating gives CASSQDKRTSSAE. The full CDR3 is CASSQDKRTSSAETLYF.

Points on this clone: The genes and germline here are from mouse. The read ends 4 residues before the CDR3 terminus; that terminus is restored from the germline J gene. This rearrangement joins TRBV19 to TRBJ1-1; 9 bases are a match to TRBD1. The germline V gene encodes CDR1 FNHDT and CDR2 SITEND (reference sequence). With V trimmed by 2 bases and J by 4 bases, 6 bases remained unmatched. This CDR3 spans 15 amino acids. The covered CDR3 bases are TGTGCCAGCAGTATCCACAGGGGGCAGGGCACA. Residues: CASSIHRGQGT. The whole CDR3 sequence reads CASSIHRGQGTEVFF.

This clone was seen ten or more times. Genes and germline come from the mouse. Sequencing ends 4 residues short of the CDR3 end; the germline J gene provides the rest. The chain joins TRBV17 to TRBJ2-5, with TRBD2 matching 10 bases. Germline V gene data show CDR1 as MNHDT and CDR2 as YYDKIL. The length of the CDR3 is 14 residues. The covered CDR3 bases are TGTGCTAGCAGGCACTGGGGGGGGAAAGAC. Translated: CASRHWGGKD. The full-length CDR3 reads as CASRHWGGKDTQYF.

This clone was recorded a few times. Mouse germline and gene names are used. The read finishes 4 residues shy of the CDR3 end, and the germline J gene is used to complete it. The chain employs TRBV31 and TRBJ2-7; 10 bases match TRBD2. Germline V gene data show CDR1 as GKSSPN and CDR2 as SITVG. The CDR3 is made up of 12 amino acids. CDR3 DNA (partial): TGTGCCTGGAACGGACTGGGGGAT. It yields the protein CAWNGLGD. The entire CDR3 reads CAWNGLGDEQYF.

Turning to this clone: Each gene name is a mouse one. The read falls 4 residues short of the CDR3 end, and the missing part is taken from the germline J gene. The chain couples TRBV19 to TRBJ2-1; 10 bases are shared with TRBD1. Germline CDR1 reads FNHDT; CDR2 reads SITEND (reference sequence). The length of the CDR3 is 13 residues. The CDR3 DNA, read in part, is TGTGCCAGCAGACGGGACAGGGGTTCT. It codes for CASRRDRGS. The CDR3 in full is CASRRDRGSEQFF.